Listed below are T cell receptor beta chains from one sample, sequenced in a study of CD8+ T cells in alopecia areata. The method was immunoSEQ multiplex PCR; TCRdb's version includes in-frame clones alone and lacks a portion of them. The profile shows about 42,000 clones, around three fifths of them singletons. Material: CD8+ T cells sorted from blood, obtained at week 4, from a patient treated with tofacitinib. These TCRs come from a human donor with alopecia areata. Both conserved end residues are part of each CDR3. D genes are given only for firm matches. Expanded clones get a size class; other rows say once, few or many, or leave the size out.

clone size: -; D gene: TRBD2; V gene: TRBV4-3; J gene: TRBJ2-1; CDR3 protein: CASSLLAGQYNEQFF; CDR3 DNA: TGCGCCAGCAGCCTCCTAGCGGGTCAGTACAATGAGCAGTTCTTC
clone size: -; D gene: -; V gene: TRBV30; J gene: TRBJ2-1; CDR3 protein: CASKDTQYDNEQFF; CDR3 DNA: TGTGCCTCGAAGGACACTCAATATGACAATGAGCAGTTCTTC
clone size: -; D gene: -; V gene: TRBV30; J gene: TRBJ2-7; CDR3 protein: CAWSVRGQSYEQYF; CDR3 DNA: TGTGCCTGGAGTGTACGAGGGCAGAGCTACGAGCAGTACTTC
clone size: -; D gene: TRBD2; V gene: TRBV9; J gene: TRBJ2-1; CDR3 protein: CASSVGLAAPHEQFF; CDR3 DNA: TGTGCCAGCAGCGTGGGGCTAGCGGCCCCCCATGAGCAGTTCTTC
clone size: -; D gene: -; V gene: TRBV7-8; J gene: TRBJ2-3; CDR3 protein: CASSIEVPGMSADTQYF; CDR3 DNA: TGTGCCAGCAGCATAGAAGTCCCGGGAATGAGTGCAGATACGCAGTATTTT
clone size: -; D gene: -; V gene: TRBV19; J gene: TRBJ2-7; CDR3 protein: CASSMYREGSYEQYF; CDR3 DNA: TGTGCCAGTAGTATGTACCGGGAAGGGTCCTACGAGCAGTACTTC
clone size: -; D gene: TRBD1; V gene: TRBV30; J gene: TRBJ1-1; CDR3 protein: CAWNGQAGTEAFF; CDR3 DNA: TGTGCCTGGAATGGACAGGCGGGCACTGAAGCTTTCTTT
clone size: -; D gene: -; V gene: TRBV13; J gene: TRBJ2-5; CDR3 protein: CASSLGRSLQETQYF; CDR3 DNA: TGTGCCAGCAGCTTGGGCAGGAGTCTACAAGAGACCCAGTACTTC
clone size: -; D gene: -; V gene: TRBV29-1; J gene: TRBJ1-1; CDR3 protein: CSVEERTNTEAFF; CDR3 DNA: TGCAGCGTTGAAGAGCGGACGAACACTGAAGCTTTCTTT
clone size: -; D gene: -; V gene: TRBV11-2; J gene: TRBJ1-1; CDR3 protein: CASSLVAQWDTEAFF; CDR3 DNA: TGTGCCAGCAGCTTAGTCGCACAATGGGACACTGAAGCTTTCTTT
clone size: -; D gene: TRBD1; V gene: TRBV10-3; J gene: TRBJ1-3; CDR3 protein: CAIRNRDSGNTIYF; CDR3 DNA: TGTGCCATCAGGAATCGGGACAGCGGAAACACCATATATTTT
clone size: few; D gene: -; V gene: TRBV11-2; J gene: TRBJ2-3; CDR3 protein: CASSLAGGTDTQYF; CDR3 DNA: TGTGCCAGCAGCTTAGCCGGGGGCACAGATACGCAGTATTTT
clone size: -; D gene: -; V gene: TRBV29-1; J gene: TRBJ2-3; CDR3 protein: CSGSTGRVRGDTQYF; CDR3 DNA: TGCAGCGGGTCAACTGGACGGGTCCGGGGAGATACGCAGTATTTT
clone size: few; D gene: -; V gene: TRBV29-1; J gene: TRBJ2-1; CDR3 protein: CSVSWRDEQFF; CDR3 DNA: TGCAGCGTCTCCTGGCGAGATGAGCAGTTCTTC
clone size: -; D gene: -; V gene: TRBV30; J gene: TRBJ1-2; CDR3 protein: CAWSVTGLDGYGYTF; CDR3 DNA: TGTGCCTGGAGTGTTACGGGACTCGATGGCTATGGCTACACCTTC
clone size: -; D gene: -; V gene: TRBV7-2; J gene: TRBJ2-7; CDR3 protein: CASSLLGYSYEQYF; CDR3 DNA: TGTGCCAGCAGCTTACTAGGTTATTCCTACGAGCAGTACTTC
clone size: -; D gene: -; V gene: TRBV27; J gene: TRBJ1-2; CDR3 protein: CASSPLGANYGYTF; CDR3 DNA: TGTGCCAGCAGTCCTTTGGGGGCTAACTATGGCTACACCTTC
clone size: -; D gene: -; V gene: TRBV29-1; J gene: TRBJ1-2; CDR3 protein: CSATDLRVDGYTF; CDR3 DNA: TGCAGCGCTACGGACCTGCGGGTGGATGGCTACACCTTC
clone size: -; D gene: -; V gene: TRBV30; J gene: TRBJ1-1; CDR3 protein: CAWSWSEVTEAFF; CDR3 DNA: TGTGCCTGGAGTTGGTCAGAGGTCACTGAAGCTTTCTTT
clone size: few; D gene: -; V gene: TRBV27; J gene: TRBJ2-3; CDR3 protein: CASSLLPVDTQYF; CDR3 DNA: TGTGCCAGCAGTTTGTTACCCGTAGATACGCAGTATTTT
clone size: few; D gene: -; V gene: TRBV29-1; J gene: TRBJ2-5; CDR3 protein: CSVVLWTYQETQYF; CDR3 DNA: TGCAGCGTTGTCCTCTGGACGTACCAAGAGACCCAGTACTTC
clone size: -; D gene: -; V gene: TRBV30; J gene: TRBJ1-6; CDR3 protein: CAWSVASSSFSPLHF; CDR3 DNA: TGTGCCTGGAGTGTCGCTTCCTCATCGTTCTCACCCCTCCACTTT
clone size: -; D gene: -; V gene: TRBV29-1; J gene: TRBJ2-7; CDR3 protein: CSASGATSYEQYF; CDR3 DNA: TGCAGCGCGTCAGGAGCTACCTCCTACGAGCAGTACTTC
clone size: -; D gene: TRBD2; V gene: TRBV4-1; J gene: TRBJ2-7; CDR3 protein: CASSQERLAGFYEQYF; CDR3 DNA: TGCGCCAGCAGCCAAGAAAGACTAGCGGGGTTCTACGAGCAGTACTTC
clone size: -; D gene: -; V gene: TRBV29-1; J gene: TRBJ1-5; CDR3 protein: CSVADGNSNQPQHF; CDR3 DNA: TGCAGCGTTGCGGACGGCAATAGCAATCAGCCCCAGCATTTT
clone size: -; D gene: TRBD1; V gene: TRBV14; J gene: TRBJ2-3; CDR3 protein: CASSARTGGITDTQYF; CDR3 DNA: TGTGCCAGCAGCGCCAGAACAGGGGGCATCACAGATACGCAGTATTTT
clone size: -; D gene: -; V gene: TRBV5-1; J gene: TRBJ2-3; CDR3 protein: CASSSWTGDTQYF; CDR3 DNA: TGCGCCAGCAGCTCTTGGACGGGAGATACGCAGTATTTT
clone size: -; D gene: TRBD1; V gene: TRBV10-3; J gene: TRBJ2-2; CDR3 protein: CAISEPWTGGNTGELFF; CDR3 DNA: TGTGCCATCAGTGAGCCCTGGACAGGGGGAAACACCGGGGAGCTGTTTTTT
clone size: -; D gene: TRBD1; V gene: TRBV30; J gene: TRBJ2-7; CDR3 protein: CAWGDSYEQYF; CDR3 DNA: TGTGCCTGGGGGGACAGCTACGAGCAGTACTTC
clone size: -; D gene: -; V gene: TRBV29-1; J gene: TRBJ2-1; CDR3 protein: CSVWGTNNEQFF; CDR3 DNA: TGCAGCGTTTGGGGAACAAACAATGAGCAGTTCTTC
clone size: -; D gene: TRBD1; V gene: TRBV7-9; J gene: TRBJ2-7; CDR3 protein: CASSPGTGGSYEQYF; CDR3 DNA: TGTGCCAGCAGCCCCGGGACAGGGGGCTCCTACGAGCAGTACTTC
clone size: -; D gene: -; V gene: TRBV4-1; J gene: TRBJ2-7; CDR3 protein: CASSQESERAAYEQYF; CDR3 DNA: TGCGCCAGCAGCCAAGAATCCGAGCGAGCCGCCTACGAGCAGTACTTC
clone size: few; D gene: -; V gene: TRBV29-1; J gene: TRBJ1-2; CDR3 protein: CSVEWEVGYTF; CDR3 DNA: TGCAGCGTTGAATGGGAGGTTGGCTACACCTTC
clone size: -; D gene: -; V gene: TRBV25-1; J gene: TRBJ1-2; CDR3 protein: CASNRDGGYTF; CDR3 DNA: TGTGCCAGCAATCGGGATGGTGGCTACACCTTC
clone size: few; D gene: -; V gene: TRBV2; J gene: TRBJ2-7; CDR3 protein: CASSLVPRDEQYF; CDR3 DNA: TGTGCCAGCAGCTTGGTCCCGAGGGACGAGCAGTACTTC
clone size: -; D gene: -; V gene: TRBV29-1; J gene: TRBJ2-2; CDR3 protein: CSVEVGSSLTGELFF; CDR3 DNA: TGCAGCGTTGAAGTTGGTAGCTCCTTAACCGGGGAGCTGTTTTTT
clone size: -; D gene: -; V gene: TRBV15; J gene: TRBJ1-5; CDR3 protein: CATSAGVNQPQHF; CDR3 DNA: TGTGCCACCAGCGCCGGAGTCAATCAGCCCCAGCATTTT
clone size: few; D gene: TRBD1; V gene: TRBV4-3; J gene: TRBJ2-7; CDR3 protein: CASSQGTGDYEQYF; CDR3 DNA: TGCGCCAGCAGCCAAGGGACAGGGGACTACGAGCAGTACTTC
clone size: -; D gene: -; V gene: TRBV30; J gene: TRBJ2-3; CDR3 protein: CAWSPSVRSDTQYF; CDR3 DNA: TGTGCCTGGAGCCCGTCCGTGAGGTCAGATACGCAGTATTTT
clone size: -; D gene: -; V gene: TRBV5-1; J gene: TRBJ1-6; CDR3 protein: CASQESSYNSPLHF; CDR3 DNA: TGCGCCAGCCAGGAGAGCTCCTATAATTCACCCCTCCACTTT
clone size: medium-sized; D gene: -; V gene: TRBV4-3; J gene: TRBJ2-3; CDR3 protein: CASSKRFETATDTQYF; CDR3 DNA: TGCGCCAGCAGCAAACGCTTTGAGACAGCCACAGATACGCAGTATTTT
clone size: -; D gene: -; V gene: TRBV28; J gene: TRBJ2-2; CDR3 protein: CASSPNTGELFF; CDR3 DNA: TGTGCCAGCAGCCCGAACACCGGGGAGCTGTTTTTT
clone size: once; D gene: TRBD2; V gene: TRBV5-1; J gene: TRBJ2-2; CDR3 protein: CASTWDYRGDTGELFF; CDR3 DNA: TGCGCCAGCACATGGGACTACCGGGGGGACACCGGGGAGCTGTTTTTT
clone size: -; D gene: -; V gene: TRBV7-2; J gene: TRBJ2-1; CDR3 protein: CASSLKVGRTRNEQFF; CDR3 DNA: TGTGCCAGCAGCTTAAAGGTGGGCAGGACACGAAATGAGCAGTTCTTC
clone size: few; D gene: TRBD1; V gene: TRBV13; J gene: TRBJ1-4; CDR3 protein: CASSSRGPNEKLFF; CDR3 DNA: TGTGCCAGCAGCTCCAGGGGGCCTAATGAAAAACTGTTTTTT
clone size: -; D gene: -; V gene: TRBV6-5; J gene: TRBJ2-1; CDR3 protein: CASSYSDEQFF; CDR3 DNA: TGTGCCAGCAGTTACTCGGATGAGCAGTTCTTC
clone size: few; D gene: -; V gene: TRBV6-5; J gene: TRBJ1-6; CDR3 protein: CASSYSTAVESPLHF; CDR3 DNA: TGTGCCAGCAGTTACTCGACGGCAGTAGAGTCACCCCTCCACTTT
clone size: -; D gene: TRBD1; V gene: TRBV29-1; J gene: TRBJ2-7; CDR3 protein: CSVEDLRTGGYEQYF; CDR3 DNA: TGCAGCGTTGAAGACCTAAGGACAGGGGGGTACGAGCAGTACTTC
clone size: -; D gene: -; V gene: TRBV6-6; J gene: TRBJ2-5; CDR3 protein: CASSYTDREGQYF; CDR3 DNA: TGTGCCAGCAGTTACACCGACAGGGAGGGCCAGTACTTC
clone size: few; D gene: -; V gene: TRBV29-1; J gene: TRBJ2-7; CDR3 protein: CSVKVNEQYF; CDR3 DNA: TGCAGCGTAAAAGTCAACGAGCAGTACTTC
clone size: -; D gene: -; V gene: TRBV27; J gene: TRBJ2-7; CDR3 protein: CASSLGAGAGEQYF; CDR3 DNA: TGTGCCAGCAGTTTAGGTGCAGGGGCTGGGGAGCAGTACTTC
clone size: few; D gene: TRBD2; V gene: TRBV29-1; J gene: TRBJ2-3; CDR3 protein: CSVEDQGRASGVKSTDTQYF; CDR3 DNA: TGCAGCGTTGAAGATCAGGGGAGGGCTAGCGGGGTTAAAAGCACAGATACGCAGTATTTT
clone size: -; D gene: -; V gene: TRBV7-9; J gene: TRBJ1-4; CDR3 protein: CASSLDEIQLFF; CDR3 DNA: TGTGCCAGCAGTTTGGACGAGATCCAACTGTTTTTT